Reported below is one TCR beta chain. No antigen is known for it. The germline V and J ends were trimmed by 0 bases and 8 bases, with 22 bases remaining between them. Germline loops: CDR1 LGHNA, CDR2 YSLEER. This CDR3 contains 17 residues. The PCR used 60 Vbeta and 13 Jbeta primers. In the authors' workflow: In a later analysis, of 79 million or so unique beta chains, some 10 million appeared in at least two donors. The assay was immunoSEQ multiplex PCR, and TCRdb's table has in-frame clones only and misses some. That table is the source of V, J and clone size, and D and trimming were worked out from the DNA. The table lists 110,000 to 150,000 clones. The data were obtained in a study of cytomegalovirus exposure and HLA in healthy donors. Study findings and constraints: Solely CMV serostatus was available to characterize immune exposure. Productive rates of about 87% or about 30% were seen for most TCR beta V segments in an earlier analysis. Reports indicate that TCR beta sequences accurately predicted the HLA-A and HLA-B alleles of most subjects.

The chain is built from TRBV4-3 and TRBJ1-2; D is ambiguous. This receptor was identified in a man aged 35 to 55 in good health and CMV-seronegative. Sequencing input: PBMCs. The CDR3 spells CASSQEAPGGGFEGYTF. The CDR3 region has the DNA TGCGCCAGCAGCCAAGAAGCCCCAGGAGGAGGATTTGAAGGCTACACCTTC.